This T cell receptor beta chain came from a study of shared clonotypes between healthy human individuals. This clone was found a few times. Other DNA variants within this sample encode the same CDR3. Repertoires were generated with immunoSEQ multiplex PCR, while TCRdb's copy carries only in-frame clones and drops some. Among about 2.1 million clones listed, about 93% were seen once. Terminally differentiated effector memory CD45RA+ cells were left out of the naive CD8 fraction, which was CD45RO-negative and positively selected for CCR7. Trimming shortened V by 5 bases and J by 6 bases, and 14 bases separated the two germline ends. This CDR3 has 13 amino acids. Germline CDR1 reads SEHNR; CDR2 reads FQNEAQ (reference sequence).

Input material: naive CD8+ T cells from PBMCs. This chain joins TRBV7-9 and TRBJ2-7; D tentatively fits TRBD1 or TRBD2 (5 bases each). This clonotype was obtained from a man aged 18 to 29 in good health. Some clones in this sample may be carry-over from other donors' samples. In DNA, the CDR3 is TGTGCCAGCAGCAGAGACCGGGGCCTCGAGCAGTACTTC. Translating it yields CASSRDRGLEQYF.